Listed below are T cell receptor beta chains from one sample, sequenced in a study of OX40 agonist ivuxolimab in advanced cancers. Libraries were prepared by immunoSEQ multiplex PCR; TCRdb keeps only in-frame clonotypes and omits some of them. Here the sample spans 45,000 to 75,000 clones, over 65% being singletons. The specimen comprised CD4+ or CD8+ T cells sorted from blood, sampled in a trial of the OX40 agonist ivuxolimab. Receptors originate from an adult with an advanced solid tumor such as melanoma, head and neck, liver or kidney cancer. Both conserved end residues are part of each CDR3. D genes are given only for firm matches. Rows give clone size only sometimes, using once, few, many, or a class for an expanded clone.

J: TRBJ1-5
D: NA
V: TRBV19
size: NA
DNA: TGTGCCAGTAGCAGAACTTCGACGGACGGGGGTCAGCCCCAGCATTTT
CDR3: CASSRTSTDGGQPQHF

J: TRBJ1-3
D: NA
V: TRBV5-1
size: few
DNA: TGCGCCAGCAGCTTGGAGTTATCTGGAAACACCATATATTTT
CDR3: CASSLELSGNTIYF

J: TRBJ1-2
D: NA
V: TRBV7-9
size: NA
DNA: TGTGCCAGCAGCTCGACTGGAAGAGGAGGCTACACCTTC
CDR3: CASSSTGRGGYTF

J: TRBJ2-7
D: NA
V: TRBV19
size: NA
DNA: TGTGCCAGTAGTATAGGATCTGACGAGCAGTACTTC
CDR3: CASSIGSDEQYF

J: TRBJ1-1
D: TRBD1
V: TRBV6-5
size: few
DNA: TGTGCCAGCACACCAAGGGGGCGGGGGAACACTGAAGCTTTCTTT
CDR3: CASTPRGRGNTEAFF

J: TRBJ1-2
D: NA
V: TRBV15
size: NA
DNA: TGTGCCACCAGCTCCGGCCAGGCAGGGGCATATGGCTACACCTTC
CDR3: CATSSGQAGAYGYTF

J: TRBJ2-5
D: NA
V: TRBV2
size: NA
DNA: TGTGCCAGCAGTACCGACGGAACCCAAGAGACCCAGTACTTC
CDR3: CASSTDGTQETQYF

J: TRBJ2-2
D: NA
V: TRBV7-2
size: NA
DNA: TGTGCCAGCAGCCCCCGATGGACCGGGGAGCTGTTTTTT
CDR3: CASSPRWTGELFF

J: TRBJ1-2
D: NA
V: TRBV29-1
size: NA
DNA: TGCAGCGCCTCCATCGGGGGGCCCAACTATGGCTACACCTTC
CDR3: CSASIGGPNYGYTF

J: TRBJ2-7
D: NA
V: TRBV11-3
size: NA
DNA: TGTGCCAGCAGCTTAGAAGGTCTTGGGACTGTCGGTCCCTACGAGCAGTACTTC
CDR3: CASSLEGLGTVGPYEQYF

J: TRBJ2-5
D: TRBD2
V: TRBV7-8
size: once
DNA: TGTGCCAGCAGCTTACTTAGCGGGGACGGGGCAAAGACCCAGTACTTC
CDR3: CASSLLSGDGAKTQYF